What follows describes a single T cell receptor (beta chain). Its antigen is unknown. The isolated RNA, all of it, was reverse transcribed, so expressed TCRB transcripts were what got sequenced. TCRdb keeps only in-frame clones here, not all; method: immunoSEQ multiplex PCR. The sample lists about 640,000 clones; over 10% were seen once. The ends lost 0 bases at V and 8 bases at J; junction bases unmatched: 4. The CDR3 length is 15 residues. Germline CDR1 SGHRS, CDR2 YFSETQ. The data originate from a study of beta chain features in type 1 diabetes. Study-level points and caveats: Among all four CD4+ subsets, Type 1 diabetes patients had TCRB CDR3s that were moderately but significantly shorter.

The chain has TRBV5-1 and TRBJ2-1; 11 nucleotides line up with TRBD2. The sequence was obtained from a man younger than 40 with type 1 diabetes. The sequencing input was naive CD4+ T cells from blood. This CDR3 is CASSLALAGGYEQFF. CDR3 DNA: TGCGCCAGCAGCTTGGCTCTAGCGGGGGGCTATGAGCAGTTCTTC.